This TCR beta chain was retrieved from a study of breast tumors, draining lymph nodes, adjacent tissues. Study-level results: Data fit most tumor T cells coming from lymph node, expanding in tumor. Compared with basal-like, luminal-like tumors shared significantly more repertoire with nontumor tissue. Tumors had less TCR diversity than lymph nodes, more than nontumor tissue.

V lost 1 base and J 7 bases, leaving 7 bases between the germline ends. This CDR3 is 13 amino acids long. On this clonotype: What it recognizes is unknown.

Axillary draining lymph nodes of breast cancer patients supplied the node samples. From the multiplex PCR reads, TCRdb called clonotypes with MiXCR, one entry per CDR3 protein. In the table there are 120,000 or so distinct CDR3 sequences, just under 20% of which are singletons. The sequence derives from a female donor with breast cancer. Some clones in this sample may be carry-over from other donors' samples. The sequencing sample was made of axillary lymph node tissue. This rearrangement joins TRBV12-3 or TRBV12-4 to TRBJ2-2; D is possibly TRBD2 (6 bases). DNA of the CDR3: TGTGCCAGCAGTTTAGTCGGGGGCGGGGAGCTGTTTTTT. Protein sequence: CASSLVGGGELFF.